This TCR beta chain was identified in a study of T cell responses to AZD1222 COVID-19 vaccine. Sequenced by immunoSEQ multiplex PCR; TCRdb stores in-frame clones only, minus some. The repertoire holds 90,000 to 140,000 clones, around 87% seen once, with 2.5% in the top ten. For this clone: Its specificity is not known.

Study findings and constraints: After the peak T cell response, and only then, were repertoires sampled.

V was pared by 2 bases and J by 14 bases, with 10 bases of the junction left unmatched. Per germline, CDR1 SNHLY and CDR2 FYNNEI. CDR3 length: 14 amino acids. The gene calls are TRBV2 and TRBJ2-1; the match to TRBD2 covers 9 bases. The clonotype comes from an adult in good health. This specimen was peripheral blood, taken on day 0 of AZD1222 vaccination. CDR3 nucleotides: TGTGCCAGCAGTGAATTTAGCGGGGGTACCTGGAAGTTCTTC. It yields the protein CASSEFSGGTWKFF.